Following are 20 T cell receptor beta chains from one sample sequenced in a study of T cell responses to AZD1222 COVID-19 vaccine. Some clones are missing from TCRdb's copy, which holds only in-frame ones; the method was immunoSEQ multiplex PCR. The sample holds fewer than 120,000 clones, approximately 90% seen once. The sequencing here drew on peripheral blood, taken 28 days after the second AZD1222 dose. These receptor sequences come from an adult who received the AZD1222 COVID-19 vaccine.

The chain is built from TRBV19 and TRBJ1-3; D not certain. Germline V gives CDR1 LNHDA, CDR2 SQIVND (reference sequence). This CDR3 spans 15 amino acids. Between the trimmed V and J ends, which lost 3 bases and 3 bases, there was a span of 12 bases. CDR3 DNA sequence: TGTGCCAGTAGTATCGTTGGGGAGGGTGGAAACACCATATATTTT. It encodes CASSIVGEGGNTIYF.

V gene TRBV2 combines with J gene TRBJ2-1, with 7 bases fitting TRBD2. The CDR3 consists of 13 residues. CDR1 and CDR2 from the germline V gene are SNHLY and FYNNEI. The DNA of the CDR3 is TGTGCTGCTACTAGCGCTCCTCGGGGTGAGCAGTTCTTC. Translating it yields CAATSAPRGEQFF.

V and J are TRBV5-1 and TRBJ1-2, with 7 bases aligning to TRBD1. V dropped 4 bases and J dropped 4; count of bases not matched to a gene: 10. The CDR3 sequence is 15 residues long. The germline CDR1 and CDR2 sequences are SGHRS and YFSETQ. The CDR3 nucleotides read TGCGCCAGCAGCGTTATGTCGACAGGGAGCTATGGCTACACCTTC. It translates to CASSVMSTGSYGYTF.

This clone has a count of ten or more. This chain links TRBV2 with TRBJ1-5; tentative D call: TRBD1 (6 bases). This CDR3 has 17 residues. V dropped 5 bases and J dropped 2 bases, with 19 bases sitting between them. Germline CDR1 reads SNHLY; CDR2 reads FYNNEI. The CDR3 region is CASSQGGSRRGNQPQHF. In DNA, the CDR3 is TGTGCCAGCAGTCAAGGGGGTTCTCGGAGGGGCAATCAGCCCCAGCATTTT.

The chain carries TRBV15 and TRBJ1-3; maybe TRBD1 (5 bases). Germline V CDR1 and CDR2: LNHNV, YYDKDF (reference sequence). The CDR3 spans 15 residues. V was trimmed by 0 bases and J by 4 bases, leaving 10 bases between them. The CDR3 DNA follows: TGTGCCACCAGCAGAGATAGGACAAACGGAAACACCATATATTTT. This encodes CATSRDRTNGNTIYF.

This chain joins TRBV7-9 and TRBJ1-1; D is perhaps TRBD1 (5 bases). V was pared by 1 base and J by 5 bases, with 11 bases between. The germline V gene has CDR1 SEHNR and CDR2 FQNEAQ (reference sequence). CDR3 size: 14 residues. CDR3: CASSLGDRRTEAFF. The DNA for the CDR3 is TGTGCCAGCAGCTTAGGCGACAGACGAACTGAAGCTTTCTTT.

The genes are TRBV11-2 and TRBJ2-1; the D gene is possibly TRBD1 (5 bases). The CDR3 has 13 amino acids. CDR1 SGHAT and CDR2 FQNNGV come from the germline V gene. V was pared by 7 bases and J by 4 bases, with 11 bases between. CDR3 in amino acids: CASNQGTYNEQFF. CDR3 sequence (DNA): TGTGCCAGCAACCAGGGTACTTACAATGAGCAGTTCTTC. The full variable domain, in which reference TRBV11-2 and TRBJ2-1 provide the parts outside the CDR3, is EAGVAQSPRYKIIEKRQSVAFWCNPISGHATLYWYQQILGQGPKLLIQFQNNGVVDDSQLPKDRFSAERLKGVDSTLKIQPAKLEDSAVYLCASNQGTYNEQFFGPGTRLTVL.

The gene calls are TRBV5-5 and TRBJ2-1; D is unresolved. Germline V gene sequence: CDR1 SGHKS, CDR2 YYEKEE (reference sequence). This CDR3 has 10 residues. With 3 bases removed from V and 5 bases from J, the gap between germline ends came to 0 bases. In DNA, the CDR3 is TGTGCCAGCAGCTACAATGAGCAGTTCTTC. Protein product: CASSYNEQFF.

The chain employs TRBV5-4 and TRBJ1-5; D might be TRBD1 (5 bases). Germline V gives CDR1 SGHNT, CDR2 YYREEE (reference sequence). The V end was cut by 0 bases, the J end by 9 bases, with 10 bases between. This CDR3 has 13 residues. The CDR3 DNA is TGTGCCAGCAGCTTGGCCGGGGGTGGGCCCCAGCATTTT. As protein: CASSLAGGGPQHF.

The genes are TRBV5-1 and TRBJ2-5, with a possible D match to TRBD1 (6 bases). CDR1 SGHRS and CDR2 YFSETQ come from the germline V gene. V lost 4 bases to trimming and J lost 2 bases, with 9 bases between them. The length of the CDR3 is 13 residues. CDR3 sequence reads: CASSNQGQETQYF. CDR3 coding DNA: TGCGCCAGCAGCAATCAGGGGCAAGAGACCCAGTACTTC. The variable domain in full, completed from reference TRBV5-1 and TRBJ2-5, reads KAGVTQTPRYLIKTRGQQVTLSCSPISGHRSVSWYQQTPGQGLQFLFEYFSETQRNKGNFPGRFSGRQFSNSRSEMNVSTLELGDSALYLCASSNQGQETQYFGPGTRLLVL.

The V and J genes are TRBV15 and TRBJ2-7; no firm D call. CDR3 size: 14 residues. V lost 1 base and J lost 3, with 10 bases in between. The germline V gene encodes CDR1 LNHNV and CDR2 YYDKDF (reference sequence). The CDR3 protein is CATSRGELHYEQYF. The CDR3 nucleotides are TGTGCCACCAGCAGAGGGGAACTTCACTACGAGCAGTACTTC.

This chain uses TRBV10-3 with TRBJ1-2, with a weak D call TRBD1 (5 bases). In germline, CDR1 is ENHRY, CDR2 SYGVKD. V was cut by 10 bases and J by 2 bases, with 8 bases left in between. CDR3 length equals 11 residues. CDR3 region: CATTENYGYTF. CDR3 in DNA: TGTGCCACGACAGAAAACTATGGCTACACCTTC.

This chain uses TRBV12-3 or TRBV12-4 with TRBJ2-3; 9 bases are a match to TRBD1. The CDR3 length is 12 residues. The CDR3 spells CADRGFSDTQYF. The CDR3 DNA reads as TGTGCAGACAGGGGGTTTTCAGATACGCAGTATTTT.

V gene TRBV12-5 combines with J gene TRBJ2-1, with 7 bases identical to TRBD2. Germline CDR1 and CDR2: LGHNT and FRNRAP. This CDR3 is 20 amino acids long. J was trimmed by 0 bases and V by 0 bases; bases with no gene match: 14. The CDR3 is CASGLVIVDGGGYSYNEQFF. CDR3 nucleotides: TGTGCTAGTGGTTTGGTAATAGTTGATGGCGGGGGTTACTCCTACAATGAGCAGTTCTTC. Full variable domain (rest looked up from reference TRBV12-5 and TRBJ2-1): DARVTQTPRHKVTEMGQEVTMRCQPILGHNTVFWYRQTMMQGLELLAYFRNRAPLDDSGMPKDRFSAEMPDATLATLKIQPSEPRDSAVYFCASGLVIVDGGGYSYNEQFFGPGTRLTVL.

The chain links TRBV30 to TRBJ1-1; D might be TRBD1 (5 bases). V lost 0 bases and J 3 bases, leaving 8 bases between the germline ends. The length of the CDR3 is 13 residues. Looked up from germline, CDR1 is GTSNPN and CDR2 is SVGIG (reference sequence). The CDR3 loop reads CAWSVDSYTEAFF. DNA of the CDR3: TGTGCCTGGAGTGTTGACAGCTACACTGAAGCTTTCTTT.

The chain combines TRBV5-1 with TRBJ2-1; a possible D gene is TRBD2 (5 bases). Trimming took 4 bases from V and 4 from J, leaving 12 bases between them. CDR3 size: 14 residues. CDR1 is SGHRS and CDR2 is YFSETQ in the germline V gene. DNA for the CDR3: TGCGCCAGCAGCCCCTCTCGGGATTACAATGAGCAGTTCTTC. Its translation: CASSPSRDYNEQFF.

The V and J genes are TRBV7-9 and TRBJ2-2; no clear D. Germline V gene sequence: CDR1 SEHNR, CDR2 FQNEAQ (reference sequence). The CDR3 contains 13 residues. With 2 bases removed from V and 5 bases from J, the gap between germline ends came to 6 bases. The CDR3 here is CASSLFLTGELFF. The DNA of the CDR3 is TGTGCCAGCAGCTTATTCTTGACCGGGGAGCTGTTTTTT. The variable domain in full, completed from reference TRBV7-9 and TRBJ2-2, reads DTGVSQNPRHKITKRGQNVTFRCDPISEHNRLYWYRQTLGQGPEFLTYFQNEAQLEKSRLLSDRFSAERPKGSFSTLEIQRTEQGDSAMYLCASSLFLTGELFFGEGSRLTVL.

The V call is TRBV27, the J call TRBJ1-2; D gene ambiguous. CDR3 length: 12 amino acids. The germline V gene has CDR1 MNHEY and CDR2 SMNVEV (reference sequence). V lost 6 bases, J lost 7 bases, and 12 bases lay in between. The CDR3 coding sequence is TGTGCCAGCAGCCCTCGCGTAGGTGGCTACACCTTC. This sequence encodes CASSPRVGGYTF.

This clone appeared once. V gene TRBV3-1 (or the pseudogene TRBV3-2) combines with J gene TRBJ2-5; 12 bases align to TRBD1. The germline CDR1 and CDR2 sequences are LGHDT and YNNKEL (reference sequence). The CDR3 has 16 amino acids. Trimming cost V 3 bases and J 1 base; bases outside gene matches: 3. CDR3 coding DNA: TGTGCCAGCAGCCAGGGGGACAGGGGGCGCCAAGAGACCCAGTACTTC. Amino acids: CASSQGDRGRQETQYF.

V is TRBV5-1 and J is TRBJ1-1; D gene ambiguous. The CDR3 consists of 15 residues. With 4 bases removed from V and 1 base from J, the gap between germline ends came to 14 bases. Germline V gene data show CDR1 as SGHRS and CDR2 as YFSETQ. The CDR3 protein is CASSPQPLRNTEAFF. The CDR3 bases are TGCGCCAGCAGCCCTCAGCCCTTAAGGAACACTGAAGCTTTCTTT. The whole variable domain, remainder taken from reference TRBV5-1 and TRBJ1-1, is KAGVTQTPRYLIKTRGQQVTLSCSPISGHRSVSWYQQTPGQGLQFLFEYFSETQRNKGNFPGRFSGRQFSNSRSEMNVSTLELGDSALYLCASSPQPLRNTEAFFGQGTRLTVV.